This T cell receptor (beta chain) was profiled in a study of patients and donors after allogeneic stem cell transplantation. TCRdb passed the RT-PCR reads through MiXCR, listing each CDR3 protein once. The table includes more than 850,000 distinct CDR3 sequences, about a sixth detected once. This clonotype was observed at least ten times. This CDR3 has 10 residues. V dropped 5 bases and J dropped 3 bases, with 2 bases sitting between them. Germline V CDR1 and CDR2: SNHLY, FYNNEI. The sequence was collected from a human donor who was either an allogeneic HSCT recipient or a stem cell or donor lymphocyte infusion donor (not recorded which). It is not recorded whose cells these are; they may come from a transplant donor. The sequencing input was blood, either unsorted or a sorted T cell fraction (not recorded which). The chain couples TRBV2 to TRBJ2-7; D is ambiguous. CDR3 in amino acids: CASSYYEQYF. CDR3 DNA: TGTGCCAGCAGTTACTACGAGCAGTACTTC.